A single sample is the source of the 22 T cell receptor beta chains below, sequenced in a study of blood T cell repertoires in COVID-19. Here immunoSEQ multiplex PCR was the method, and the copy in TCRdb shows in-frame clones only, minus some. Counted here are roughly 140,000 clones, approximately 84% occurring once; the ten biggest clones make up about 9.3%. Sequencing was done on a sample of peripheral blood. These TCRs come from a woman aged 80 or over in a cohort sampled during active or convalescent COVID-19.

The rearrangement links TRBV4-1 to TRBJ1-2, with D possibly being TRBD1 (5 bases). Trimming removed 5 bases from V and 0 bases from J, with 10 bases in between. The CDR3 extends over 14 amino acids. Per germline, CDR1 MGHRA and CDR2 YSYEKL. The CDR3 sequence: CASSERQSNYGYTF. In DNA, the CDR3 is TGCGCCAGCAGCGAACGACAGTCTAACTATGGCTACACCTTC.

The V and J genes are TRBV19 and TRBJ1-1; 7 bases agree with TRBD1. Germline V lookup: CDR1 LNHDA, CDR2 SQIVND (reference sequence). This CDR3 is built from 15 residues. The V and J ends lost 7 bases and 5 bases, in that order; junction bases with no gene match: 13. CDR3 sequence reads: CASIRWSSRGTEAFF. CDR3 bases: TGTGCCAGTATTCGTTGGAGTTCCAGGGGGACTGAAGCTTTCTTT.

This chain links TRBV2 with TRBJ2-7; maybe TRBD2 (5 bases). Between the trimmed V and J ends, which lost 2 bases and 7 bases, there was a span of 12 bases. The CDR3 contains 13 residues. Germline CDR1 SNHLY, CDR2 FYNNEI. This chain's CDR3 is CASSERRIGEQYV. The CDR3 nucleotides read TGTGCCAGCAGTGAACGGAGGATAGGAGAGCAGTACGTC.

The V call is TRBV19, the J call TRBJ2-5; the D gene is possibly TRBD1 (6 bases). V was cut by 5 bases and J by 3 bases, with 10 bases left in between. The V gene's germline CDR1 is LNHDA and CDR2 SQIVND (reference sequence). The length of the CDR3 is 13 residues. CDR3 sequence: CASSPRTEETQYF. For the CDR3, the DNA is TGTGCCAGTAGTCCCAGGACAGAAGAGACCCAGTACTTC.

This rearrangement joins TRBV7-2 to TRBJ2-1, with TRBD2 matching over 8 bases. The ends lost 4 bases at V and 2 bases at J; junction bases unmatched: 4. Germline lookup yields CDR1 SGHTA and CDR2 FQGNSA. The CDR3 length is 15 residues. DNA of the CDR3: TGTGCCAGCAGCTCCCCGCGGGGGGCCTACAATGAGCAGTTCTTC. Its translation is CASSSPRGAYNEQFF.

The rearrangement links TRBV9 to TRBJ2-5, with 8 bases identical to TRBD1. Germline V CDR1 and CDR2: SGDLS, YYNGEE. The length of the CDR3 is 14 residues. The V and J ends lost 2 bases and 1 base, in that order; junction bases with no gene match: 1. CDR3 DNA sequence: TGTGCCAGCAGCGTTGACAGGGGCCAAGAGACCCAGTACTTC. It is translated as CASSVDRGQETQYF.

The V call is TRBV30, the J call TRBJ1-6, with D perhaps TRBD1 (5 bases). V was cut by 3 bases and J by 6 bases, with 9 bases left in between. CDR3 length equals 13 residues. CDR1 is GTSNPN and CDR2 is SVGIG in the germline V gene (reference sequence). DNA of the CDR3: TGTGCCTGGAGGTGGGGGGGTAATTCACCCCTCCACTTT. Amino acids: CAWRWGGNSPLHF.

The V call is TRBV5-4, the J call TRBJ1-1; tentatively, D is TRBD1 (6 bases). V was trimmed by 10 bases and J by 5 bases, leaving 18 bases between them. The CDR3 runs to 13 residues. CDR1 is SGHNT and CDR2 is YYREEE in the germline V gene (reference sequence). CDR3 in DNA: TGTGCCGCGGGGGGCAGCGGAAGGACTGAAGCTTTCTTT. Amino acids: CAAGGSGRTEAFF.

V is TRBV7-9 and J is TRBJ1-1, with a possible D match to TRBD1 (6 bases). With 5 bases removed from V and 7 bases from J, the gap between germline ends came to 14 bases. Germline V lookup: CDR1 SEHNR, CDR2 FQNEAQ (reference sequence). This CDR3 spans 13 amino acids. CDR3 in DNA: TGTGCCAGCAGCCTACAGGGTATCGGTGAAGCTTTCTTT. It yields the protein CASSLQGIGEAFF.

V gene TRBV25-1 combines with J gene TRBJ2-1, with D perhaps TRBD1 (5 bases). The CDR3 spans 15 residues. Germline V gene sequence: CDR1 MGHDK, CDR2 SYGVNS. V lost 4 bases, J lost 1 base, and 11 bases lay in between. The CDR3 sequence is CASSGQGRSYNEQFF. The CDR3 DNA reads TGTGCCAGCAGTGGGCAGGGTCGGTCCTACAATGAGCAGTTCTTC.

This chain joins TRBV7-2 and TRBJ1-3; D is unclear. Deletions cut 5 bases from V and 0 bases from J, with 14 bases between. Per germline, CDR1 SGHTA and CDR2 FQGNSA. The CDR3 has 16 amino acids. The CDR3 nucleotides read TGTGCCAGCAGCCCCTCCAGGAGGGTCTCTGGAAACACCATATATTTT. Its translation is CASSPSRRVSGNTIYF.

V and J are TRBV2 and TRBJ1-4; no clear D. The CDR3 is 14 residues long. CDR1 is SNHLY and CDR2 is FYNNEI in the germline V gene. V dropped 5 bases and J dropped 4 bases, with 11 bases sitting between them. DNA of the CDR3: TGTGCCAGCAGTCCTAGGGAGGGTAATGAAAAACTGTTTTTT. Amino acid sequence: CASSPREGNEKLFF.

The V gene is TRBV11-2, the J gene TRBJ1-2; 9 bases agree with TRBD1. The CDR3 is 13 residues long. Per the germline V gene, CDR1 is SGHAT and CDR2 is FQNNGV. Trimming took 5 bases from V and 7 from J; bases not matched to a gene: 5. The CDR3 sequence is CASSRDRALGYTF. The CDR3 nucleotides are TGTGCCAGCAGCCGGGACAGGGCCCTTGGCTACACCTTC.

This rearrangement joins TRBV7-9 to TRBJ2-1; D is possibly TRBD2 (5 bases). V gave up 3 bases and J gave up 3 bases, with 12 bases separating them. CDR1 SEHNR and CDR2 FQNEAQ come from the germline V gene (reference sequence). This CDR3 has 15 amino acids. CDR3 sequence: CASSFKGALYNEQFF. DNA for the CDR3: TGTGCCAGCAGCTTTAAGGGAGCCCTCTACAATGAGCAGTTCTTC.

CDR3 DNA: TGCGCCAGCGGGCCGGGGACTATGGAAAACACTGAAGCTTTCTTT. Protein product: CASGPGTMENTEAFF. The chain is built from TRBV10-1 and TRBJ1-1, with D tentatively TRBD1 (5 bases). This CDR3 contains 15 residues. With 8 bases removed from V and 2 bases from J, the gap between germline ends came to 18 bases. Per germline, CDR1 WNHNN and CDR2 SYGVQD (reference sequence).

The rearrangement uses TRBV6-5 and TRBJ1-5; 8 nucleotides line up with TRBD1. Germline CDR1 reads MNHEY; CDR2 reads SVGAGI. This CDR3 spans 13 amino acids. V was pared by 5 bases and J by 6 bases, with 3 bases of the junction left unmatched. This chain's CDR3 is CASSTDRGQPQHF. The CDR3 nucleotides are TGTGCCAGCAGTACCGACAGGGGTCAGCCCCAGCATTTT.

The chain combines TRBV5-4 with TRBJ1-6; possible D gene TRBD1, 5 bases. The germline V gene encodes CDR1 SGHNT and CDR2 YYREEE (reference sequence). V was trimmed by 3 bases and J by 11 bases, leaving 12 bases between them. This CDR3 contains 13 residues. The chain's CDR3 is CASSSEDMPPLHF. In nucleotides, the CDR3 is TGTGCCAGCAGCTCCGAGGACATGCCACCCCTCCACTTT.

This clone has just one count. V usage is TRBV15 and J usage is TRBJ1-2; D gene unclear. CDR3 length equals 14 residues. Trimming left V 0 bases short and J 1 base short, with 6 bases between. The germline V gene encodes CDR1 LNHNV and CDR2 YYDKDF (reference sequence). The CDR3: CATSRDLVNYGYTF. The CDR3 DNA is TGTGCCACCAGCAGAGATCTCGTTAACTATGGCTACACCTTC.

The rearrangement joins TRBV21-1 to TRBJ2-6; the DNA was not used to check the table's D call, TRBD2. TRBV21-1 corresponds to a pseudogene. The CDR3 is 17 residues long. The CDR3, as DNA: TGTGCCAGCAGCAAAGTTAGCGGAAGCTCTGGGGCCAACGTCCTGACTTTC. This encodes CASSKVSGSSGANVLTF.

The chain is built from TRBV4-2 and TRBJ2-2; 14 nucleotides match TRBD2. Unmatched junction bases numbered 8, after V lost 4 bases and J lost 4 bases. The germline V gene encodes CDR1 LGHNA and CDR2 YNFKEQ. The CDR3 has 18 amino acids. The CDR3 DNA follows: TGTGCCAGCAGCCCGTCGACTAGCGGGGGGGCGGGCACCGGGGAGCTGTTTTTT. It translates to CASSPSTSGGAGTGELFF.

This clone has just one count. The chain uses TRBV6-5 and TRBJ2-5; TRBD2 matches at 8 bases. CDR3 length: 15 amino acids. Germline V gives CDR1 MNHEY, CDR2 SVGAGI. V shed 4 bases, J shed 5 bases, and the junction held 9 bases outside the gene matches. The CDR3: CASSSPGGPRETQYF. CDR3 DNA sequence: TGTGCCAGCAGTTCTCCGGGGGGGCCCCGGGAGACCCAGTACTTC.

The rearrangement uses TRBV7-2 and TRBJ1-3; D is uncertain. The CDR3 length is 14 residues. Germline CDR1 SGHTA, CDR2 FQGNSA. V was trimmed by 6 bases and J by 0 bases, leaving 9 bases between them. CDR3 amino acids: CASSDRSSGNTIYF. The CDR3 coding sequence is TGTGCCAGCAGTGACCGGAGCTCTGGAAACACCATATATTTT.